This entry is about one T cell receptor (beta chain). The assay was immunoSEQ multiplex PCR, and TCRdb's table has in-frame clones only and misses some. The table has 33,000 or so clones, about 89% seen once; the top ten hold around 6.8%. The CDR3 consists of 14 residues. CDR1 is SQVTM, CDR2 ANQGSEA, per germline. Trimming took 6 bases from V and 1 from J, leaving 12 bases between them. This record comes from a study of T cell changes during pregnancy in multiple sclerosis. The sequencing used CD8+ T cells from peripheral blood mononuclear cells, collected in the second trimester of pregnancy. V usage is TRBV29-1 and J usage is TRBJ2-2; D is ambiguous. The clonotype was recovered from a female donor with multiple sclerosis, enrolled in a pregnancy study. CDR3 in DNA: TGCAGCGTGATAAATAACAGGAACACCGGGGAGCTGTTTTTT. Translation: CSVINNRNTGELFF.